These T cell receptor beta chains were read from a single sample in a study of T cell repertoires in cytomegalovirus infection. Their antigens remain unidentified. One entry per CDR3 protein results from TCRdb running MiXCR on the reads. The sample includes 750,000 to 900,000 distinct CDR3 sequences, about 27% of them seen just once. This specimen consisted of cultured CD8+ T cells from PBMCs, obtained from culture after CMV antigen stimulation. These receptors were taken from a human donor in good health (CMV status not recorded). Some clones in this sample may be carry-over from other donors' samples. CDR3s include the opening cysteine and the closing phenylalanine or tryptophan. D genes are given only for firm matches. Not every row has a clone size; where given, it reads once, few, many or a size class.

J gene	D gene	clone size	V gene	CDR3 DNA	CDR3 protein
TRBJ1-2	TRBD1	few	TRBV4-1	TGCGCCAGCAGGAGGACAGGGGATAACTATGGCTACACCTTC	CASRRTGDNYGYTF
TRBJ2-1	TRBD1	NA	TRBV7-6	TGTGCCAGCAGCTGGGCACGGGACAGCGAGGACTACAATGAGCAGTTCTTC	CASSWARDSEDYNEQFF
TRBJ1-1	TRBD1	few	TRBV6-1	TGTGCCAGCAGTGAAGGACAGGGGGTAGGAACTGAAGCTTTCTTT	CASSEGQGVGTEAFF
TRBJ1-2	TRBD1	NA	TRBV7-8	TGTGCCAGCAGCCACGGGACAGGCAACGCTAACTATGGCTACACCTTC	CASSHGTGNANYGYTF
TRBJ2-2	TRBD1	NA	TRBV27	TGTGCCAGCAGTTTGACAGGGGGATTGACCACCGGGGAGCTGTTTTTT	CASSLTGGLTTGELFF
TRBJ1-5	NA	few	TRBV12-3/TRBV12-4	TGTGCCAGCAGAGCCGCCGGGACCGATCAGCCCCAGCATTTT	CASRAAGTDQPQHF
TRBJ2-3	TRBD2	NA	TRBV10-3	TGTGCCACCGGGGGGGCACATTCCGACACAGATACGCAGTATTTT	CATGGAHSDTDTQYF
TRBJ2-7	NA	NA	TRBV5-8	TGTGCCAGCAGCCCGGGACTTGTTCCGGGCGAGCAGTACTTC	CASSPGLVPGEQYF
TRBJ2-1	TRBD1	few	TRBV12-3/TRBV12-4	TGTGCCAGCAGTTTTACGGCAGGGGGAATCTATGAGCAGTTCTTC	CASSFTAGGIYEQFF
TRBJ2-1	NA	few	TRBV6-1	TGTGCCAGCAGCCGGCAGCCCTACAATGAGCAGTTCTTC	CASSRQPYNEQFF
TRBJ1-1	NA	NA	TRBV19	TGTGCCAGTAGTCCCCTCGTGGACATGAACACTGAAGCTTTCTTT	CASSPLVDMNTEAFF
TRBJ2-3	NA	many	TRBV7-2	TGTGCCAGCAGCCCCCGAGTGAGGCTTCGGTCAGATACGCAGTATTTT	CASSPRVRLRSDTQYF
TRBJ2-3	TRBD2	NA	TRBV27	TGTGCCAGCATTCAACTAGCGGGGGGCACAGATACGCAGTATTTT	CASIQLAGGTDTQYF
TRBJ2-2	NA	NA	TRBV6-1	TGTGCCAGCAGTGAATACGTGGGTCCCGGGGAGCTGTTTTTT	CASSEYVGPGELFF
TRBJ2-3	NA	NA	TRBV7-6	TGTGCCAGCAGCGTAGGCTCTAGCACAGATACGCAGTATTTT	CASSVGSSTDTQYF
TRBJ2-1	NA	NA	TRBV6-2/TRBV6-3	TGTGCCAGCAGTTACTATGGGACGGAGCAGTTCTTC	CASSYYGTEQFF
TRBJ2-2	NA	NA	TRBV4-1	TGCGCCAGCAGCCAAGGGGGTTCCGGGGAGCTGTTTTTT	CASSQGGSGELFF
TRBJ1-1	NA	NA	TRBV12-3/TRBV12-4	TGTGCCATCCGACGGGGTTCTGTGAACACTGAAGCTTTCTTT	CAIRRGSVNTEAFF
TRBJ2-3	NA	few	TRBV5-5	TGTGCCAGCACCCCGCGAGAAGATACGCAGTATTTT	CASTPREDTQYF
TRBJ2-2	NA	NA	TRBV4-2	TGTGCCAGCAGCCAACCCGGCAGGGGCGGAACCGGGGAGCTGTTTTTT	CASSQPGRGGTGELFF
TRBJ2-3	NA	once	TRBV6-5	TGTGCCAGCAGCCAGCACCCATGGGGCGGAAACACAGATACGCAGTATTTT	CASSQHPWGGNTDTQYF
TRBJ2-5	TRBD1	few	TRBV25-1	TGTGCCAGCAGTGAATCAAAGCCTAGGCAGGGGGCGAGGGAGACCCAGTACTTC	CASSESKPRQGARETQYF
TRBJ2-2	NA	few	TRBV12-3/TRBV12-4	TGTGCCAGCAGTTCCCCCAGAGCAACCGGGGAGCTGTTTTTT	CASSSPRATGELFF
TRBJ2-2	TRBD2	NA	TRBV20-1	TGCAGTGCTAGAGATCAGGGCGGGGGAGCCGGGGAGCTGTTTTTT	CSARDQGGGAGELFF
TRBJ1-2	NA	NA	TRBV5-3	TGTGCCAGCAGCCCTTCCGGGACAAACTACACCTTC	CASSPSGTNYTF
TRBJ2-1	NA	many	TRBV7-9	TGTGCCAGCAACCGGGTCTCCTACAATGAGCAGTTCTTC	CASNRVSYNEQFF
TRBJ2-1	NA	NA	TRBV7-9	TGTGCCAGCAATCCCGGGACACAACCCTACAATGAGCAGTTCTTC	CASNPGTQPYNEQFF
TRBJ2-1	NA	few	TRBV7-6	TGTGCCAGCAGCTTAGGAGGGACGGTGATTAATGAGCAGTTCTTC	CASSLGGTVINEQFF
TRBJ1-5	NA	NA	TRBV19	TGTGCCAGTAGTATGGACGGGACAAATAGCAATCGGCCCCAGCATTTT	CASSMDGTNSNRPQHF
TRBJ2-2	NA	few	TRBV25-1	TGTGCCAGCCGTGTTTCCTCGAACACCGGGGAGCTGTTTTTT	CASRVSSNTGELFF
TRBJ2-3	NA	NA	TRBV29-1	TGCAGCGTTGTGGGTCTCAAGGGTGGCACAGATACGCAGTATTTT	CSVVGLKGGTDTQYF
TRBJ1-5	TRBD1	NA	TRBV3-1	TGTGCCAGCAGCCAAGATTCTACAGGGGACAATCAGCCCCAGCATTTT	CASSQDSTGDNQPQHF
TRBJ2-2	NA	NA	TRBV6-8	TGTGCCAGCAGTTTCGTGGGCGGGAACACCGGGGAGCTGTTTTTT	CASSFVGGNTGELFF
TRBJ1-2	NA	NA	TRBV27	TGTGCCAGCAGTTCATTTGCAGGGGTGGGCTATGGCTACACCTTC	CASSSFAGVGYGYTF
TRBJ2-7	NA	few	TRBV9	TGTGCCAGCAGCGTATCCGACAGGCCCTACGAGCAGTACTTC	CASSVSDRPYEQYF
TRBJ1-3	NA	few	TRBV7-6	TGTGCCAGCAGTCCCCAAGGGGTCCCCTCTGGAAACACCATATATTTT	CASSPQGVPSGNTIYF
TRBJ2-1	TRBD2	NA	TRBV20-1	TGCAGTGCTCGTCGACTAGCGGGAAGCTACAATGAGCAGTTCTTC	CSARRLAGSYNEQFF